This paragraph reports one T cell receptor (beta chain). No antigen is known for it. The PCR was carried out with 60 Vbeta primers and 13 Jbeta primers. Produced via immunoSEQ multiplex PCR; TCRdb's table is partial and in-frame only. The sample records approximately 170,000 clones, 80% to 90% being singletons. This specimen belongs to a study of cytomegalovirus exposure and HLA in healthy donors. Turning to the study itself: Prior work identified 120 million or so unique TCR beta sequences in roughly 190 million T cells. Study conclusions and caveats: Highly shared sequence variants in one cluster were likely a sequencing artifact. As a later analysis showed, several of the most significant clusters appeared to be linked to common viral pathogens.

The V gene's germline CDR1 is MNHNS and CDR2 SASEGT. The ends were cut back, 1 base at V and 4 bases at J, with 16 bases in the middle. There are 16 residues in the CDR3. The source material was PBMCs. The sequence derives from a male donor in good health and CMV-seronegative. V and J are TRBV6-1 and TRBJ1-1; D unresolved. The CDR3 nucleotides read TGTGCCAGCAGTGAAGGATTTCGGGGTGTAAGCACTGAAGCTTTCTTT. Translated, it gives CASSEGFRGVSTEAFF.